Each of the 26 T cell receptor beta chains below was sequenced from the same sample in a study of tumor and adjacent non-tumor tissue in lung cancer. No cell sorting was done before RNA was extracted from the tissue. TCRbeta libraries were built with three rounds of nested PCR, modified from ARM-PCR. From the multiplex PCR reads, TCRdb called clonotypes with MiXCR, one entry per CDR3 protein. This table holds approximately 90,000 distinct CDR3 sequences, 61% found once. The sequenced material came from lung tumor tissue. The receptors shown here come from a man between 65 and 80 years old with non-small cell lung cancer.

The V and J genes are TRBV6-1 and TRBJ2-2; D unclear. The germline V gene encodes CDR1 MNHNS and CDR2 SASEGT. V lost 7 bases and J lost 5, with 17 bases in between. This CDR3 is 15 amino acids long. The CDR3: CASKRGYQTTGELFF. The CDR3 nucleotides read TGTGCCAGCAAACGAGGATACCAGACGACCGGGGAGCTGTTTTTT.

Note on this clonotype: A much bigger clone sits one base away, suggesting this may be a read error. The chain recombines TRBV6-1 with TRBJ1-2, with TRBD1 as a possible D gene (6 bases). The CDR3 consists of 14 residues. The germline V gene has CDR1 MNHNS and CDR2 SASEGT. The CDR3 nucleotides read TGTGCCAGCAGTGAATTGACAGGCTTCTATGGCTACAGCTTC. This codes for CASSELTGFYGYSF.

This clonotype came up many times. The rearrangement uses TRBV7-9 and TRBJ2-5; 9 bases agree with TRBD1. This CDR3 spans 15 amino acids. In germline, CDR1 is SEHNR, CDR2 FQNEAQ (reference sequence). V was pared by 6 bases and J by 2 bases, with 7 bases of the junction left unmatched. The CDR3 bases are TGTGCCAGCAGAGTAACAGGGGGCCAACAAGAGACCCAGTACTTC. It translates to CASRVTGGQQETQYF.

Regarding this clonotype: A much larger clone lies one base from this, so it may be a read error. The chain combines TRBV28 with TRBJ2-7, with a tentative D call TRBD1 (5 bases). V gave up 1 base and J gave up 5 bases, with 12 bases separating them. This CDR3 is 14 amino acids long. Looked up from germline, CDR1 is MDHEN and CDR2 is SYDVKM. The CDR3, as DNA: TGTGCCAGCAGTTTATACAGACAGTCTGACGAGCAGTACTTC. It codes for CASSLYRQSDEQYF.

This clonotype is labeled as medium-sized. The chain uses TRBV6-5 and TRBJ1-3; D is possibly TRBD1 (5 bases). Looked up from germline, CDR1 is MNHEY and CDR2 is SVGAGI. The CDR3 runs to 14 residues. V lost 8 bases, J lost 4 bases, and 15 bases lay in between. In nucleotides, the CDR3 is TGTGCCAGCGGCGGGAGAGGGGAGGGAAACACCATATATTTT. It yields the protein CASGGRGEGNTIYF.

The chain is built from TRBV5-1 and TRBJ2-2; D is uncertain. This CDR3 has 12 residues. Per the germline V gene, CDR1 is SGHRS and CDR2 is YFSETQ. Between the trimmed V and J ends, which lost 3 bases and 5 bases, there was a span of 5 bases. The CDR3 nucleotides read TGCGCCAGCAGCTCCTTTACCGGGGAGCTGTTTTTT. It specifies CASSSFTGELFF.

This clonotype came up once. This may arise from a read error, as a much more abundant clone is one base away. Here the CDR3 reads CASSGEGNNEQFF. The CDR3 nucleotides read TGTGCCAGCAGCGGAGAGGGTAACAATGAGCAGTTCTTC. The rearrangement uses TRBV7-9 and TRBJ2-1, with a tentative D call TRBD2 (5 bases). Looked up from germline, CDR1 is SEHNR and CDR2 is FQNEAQ (reference sequence). Trimming cost V 5 bases and J 5 bases, with 10 bases left between them. CDR3 length: 13 residues.

The V call is TRBV29-1, the J call TRBJ2-3; 7 positions match TRBD2. Germline CDR1 SQVTM, CDR2 ANQGSEA. The CDR3 runs 15 residues. The J segment lost 2 bases and the V segment lost 5 bases, leaving 10 bases of the junction unmatched. This CDR3 is CSVSGGSGFTDTQYF. The CDR3 DNA is TGCAGCGTTTCAGGCGGGAGCGGTTTCACAGATACGCAGTATTTT.

The count of this clonotype is one. A much larger clone sits a single nucleotide away, making a read error possible. The V gene is TRBV4-1, the J gene TRBJ2-2; 7 bases are a match to TRBD1. The CDR3 is 19 residues long. CDR1 is MGHRA and CDR2 is YSYEKL in the germline V gene. Here the CDR3 DNA reads TGCGTCAGCAGCGACAAAAGTGGGGGCATACAGGGGAGACCCGGGGAGCTGTTTTTT. Its translation is CVSSDKSGGIQGRPGELFF.

Note on this clonotype: One base away lies a much larger clone, so this may be a sequencing read error. V and J are TRBV4-1 and TRBJ2-5, with TRBD2 as a possible D gene (6 bases). Germline-derived CDR1 and CDR2 are MGHRA and YSYEKL. The CDR3 has 15 amino acids. Deletions cut 4 bases from V and 3 bases from J, with 15 bases between. The CDR3 sequence is CASSLTVLAKETQYF. For the CDR3, the DNA is TGCGCCAGCAGCCTAACAGTTCTAGCGAAAGAGACCCAGTACTTC.

Concerning this clonotype itself: Sequence at one end of the junction differs from germline and may be a read error. This chain joins TRBV11-3 and TRBJ2-5; 9 bases line up with TRBD1. The germline V gene has CDR1 SGHNT and CDR2 YENEEA. CDR3 length: 15 residues. CDR3 sequence reads: CASSLGDRAKEIQYF. The CDR3 bases are TGTGCCAGCAGCTTAGGGGACAGGGCCAAGGAGATCCAGTACTTC.

The chain combines TRBV4-1 with TRBJ2-7; 9 bases agree with TRBD2. Germline V gene data show CDR1 as MGHRA and CDR2 as YSYEKL. This CDR3 has 17 amino acids. V lost 6 bases, J lost 4 bases, and 16 bases stayed unmatched. Here the CDR3 reads CASSSTVRLAGPYEQYF. The CDR3 region has the DNA TGCGCCAGCAGTTCCACGGTTAGGCTAGCGGGACCTTACGAGCAGTACTTC.

V and J are TRBV12-3 or TRBV12-4 and TRBJ2-7; D unresolved. There are 14 residues in the CDR3. The DNA of the CDR3 is TGTGCTGGCAGTCCTCGACGAGACTCCTACGAGCAGTACTTC. This gives the protein CAGSPRRDSYEQYF.

Remarks on this clonotype: This may stem from a read error, because a much larger clone lies one nucleotide away. V is TRBV12-3 or TRBV12-4 and J is TRBJ2-5; weak D call: TRBD1 (6 bases). This CDR3 has 14 amino acids. V was pared by 4 bases and J by 5 bases, with 14 bases between. The CDR3 protein is CASSSTWGQETQYF. The CDR3 DNA is TGTGCCAGCAGTTCTACCTGGGGGCAGGAGACCCAGTACTTC.

This clonotype was counted many times. The chain combines TRBV12-3 or TRBV12-4 with TRBJ2-4, with TRBD1 as a possible D gene (6 bases). Trimming cost V 4 bases and J 7 bases, with 17 bases left between them. This CDR3 contains 15 residues. The CDR3 here is CASSYSSGQGNIQYF. The DNA of the CDR3 is TGTGCCAGCAGTTACTCCTCGGGTCAGGGGAACATTCAGTACTTC.

Remarks on this clonotype: A much larger clone differs from this one at a single base, so this may be a read error. The chain couples TRBV5-4 to TRBJ1-5; 9 positions agree with TRBD1. CDR3 length equals 18 residues. Germline V gene data show CDR1 as SGHNT and CDR2 as YYREEE (reference sequence). As DNA, the CDR3 is TGTGCCAGCAGCTTGGGGGGACAGGGCCTAAATAGCGATCAGCCCCAGCATTTT. This translates into CASSLGGQGLNSDQPQHF.

As to this clonotype: A read error may be the cause here, since a much bigger clone is one base away. This chain uses TRBV20-1 with TRBJ2-7, with 8 bases fitting TRBD1. With V trimmed by 0 bases and J by 8 bases, 9 bases remained unmatched. Germline V gene sequence: CDR1 DFQATT, CDR2 SNEGSKA (reference sequence). The length of the CDR3 is 14 residues. The CDR3 sequence: CSARDRRQGYKQYF. The CDR3 nucleotides are TGCAGTGCTAGAGATCGGAGACAGGGGTACAAGCAGTACTTC.

V usage is TRBV20-1 and J usage is TRBJ2-5, with a weak D call TRBD2 (6 bases). Germline CDR1 and CDR2: DFQATT and SNEGSKA (reference sequence). The CDR3 extends over 13 amino acids. CDR3 sequence: CRPSGDLAETQYF. The CDR3 region has the DNA TGCAGACCTAGTGGGGACTTAGCTGAGACCCAGTACTTC.

This sequence joins TRBV11-2 and TRBJ2-7; possibly TRBD2 for D (6 bases). V dropped 9 bases and J dropped 4 bases, with 19 bases sitting between them. The CDR3 contains 14 residues. The germline V gene encodes CDR1 SGHAT and CDR2 FQNNGV. The CDR3 nucleotides are TGTGCCAGTAGTAGAGTGGGAGGCGTGTACGAGCAGTACGTC. The encoded protein is CASSRVGGVYEQYV.

This clonotype was found once. This may come from a read error, since a much larger clone is one base off. The chain recombines TRBV2 with TRBJ2-3; D possibly corresponds to TRBD2 (7 bases). There are 15 residues in the CDR3. From germline, CDR1 is SNHLY and CDR2 FYNNEI. This chain's CDR3 is CASRKGGGSTNTQYF. The CDR3 bases are TGTGCCAGCAGAAAGGGGGGGGGAAGCACAAATACGCAGTATTTT. The variable domain in full, with the rest retrieved from reference TRBV2 and TRBJ2-3, is EPEVTQTPSHQVTQMGQEVILRCVPISNHLYFYWYRQILGQKVEFLVSFYNNEISEKSEIFDDQFSVERPDGSNFTLKIRSTKLEDSAMYFCASRKGGGSTNTQYFGPGTRLTVL.

As regards this clonotype: At one boundary the junction diverges from the germline segment, which might be a read error. The chain recombines TRBV6-5 with TRBJ2-3, with a weak D call TRBD2 (6 bases). The CDR3 covers 16 residues. CDR1 and CDR2 from the germline V gene are MNHEY and SVGAGI. The CDR3 here is CTSSYDREIKTDTQYF. CDR3 DNA sequence: TGTACCAGCAGTTACGATCGGGAGATCAAGACAGATACGCAGTATTTT.

For this clonotype: The junction departs from the called germline gene at one end, perhaps through a read error. V usage is TRBV6-1 and J usage is TRBJ2-3; D unresolved. CDR3 length equals 13 residues. CDR1 and CDR2 (germline): MNHNS, SASEGT. The CDR3 DNA is TGTGCCGGCAGTGAAAATGGGCTAATTACGCAGTATTTT. Its protein is CAGSENGLITQYF.

Regarding this clonotype: The junction and the germline gene differ at one end; a read error may be behind it. This sequence joins TRBV11-2 and TRBJ2-5, with TRBD2 as a possible D gene (5 bases). This CDR3 region has 16 residues. From germline, CDR1 is SGHAT and CDR2 FQNNGV. This CDR3 is CASSLVDNGLGETQYF. The CDR3 DNA reads as TGTGCCAGCAGTTTAGTCGACAATGGATTGGGAGAGACCCAATACTTC.

As to this clonotype: Its ends do not fully match the called genes, so a read error is possible. The V gene is TRBV6-1, the J gene TRBJ2-6; 7 bases agree with TRBD1. CDR1 and CDR2 from the germline V gene are MNHNS and SASEGT. The CDR3 length is 16 residues. CDR3 sequence (DNA): TGTGCCAGTAGTGCCGAGGACAGGTCTGGGGTCAACGTCCTGACTTTC. Amino acid sequence: CASSAEDRSGVNVLTF.

The gene calls are TRBV5-1 and TRBJ2-5; TRBD1 aligns across 8 bases. The J segment lost 3 bases and the V segment lost 1 base, leaving 2 bases of the junction unmatched. CDR3 length: 14 amino acids. The germline CDR1 and CDR2 sequences are SGHRS and YFSETQ. The CDR3 DNA reads TGCGCCAGCAGCTTGAACAGGGGGAAAGAGACCCAGTACTTC. Residues: CASSLNRGKETQYF.

This clonotype was detected a few times. A junction end diverges from the germline sequence, so it may reflect a read error. The chain uses TRBV11-1 and TRBJ2-5; perhaps D is TRBD1 or TRBD2 (5 bases each). Germline CDR1 SGHAT, CDR2 FQDESV (reference sequence). The CDR3 extends over 13 amino acids. The CDR3 reads CASGPDTQETQYF. The CDR3 DNA reads as TGCGCCAGCGGCCCGGACACCCAAGAGACCCAGTACTTC.